Shown below are 21 T cell receptor beta chains from a single sample sequenced in a study of T-cell reconstitution after alpha-beta-depleted transplantation in children. The TCRbeta library incorporated unique molecular identifiers. One entry per CDR3 protein results from TCRdb running MiXCR on the PCR reads. Of more than 200,000 distinct CDR3 sequences listed, about a quarter are singletons. The specimen comprised PBMCs, sampled before TCRalphabeta/CD19-depleted stem cell transplant. The receptors were sampled from a girl aged 2 to 10 with Fanconi anemia, due to receive a stem cell transplant.

This clonotype has just a few counts. V usage is TRBV10-3 and J usage is TRBJ2-5, with D possibly TRBD2 on 6 matching bases. The V end was cut by 5 bases, the J end by 9 bases, with 22 bases between. The CDR3 totals 15 residues. Germline loops: CDR1 ENHRY, CDR2 SYGVKD. The CDR3 DNA follows: TGTGCCATCAGTCCTGATACCGGGACTGACGGGGCCCAGTACTTC. Translation gives CAISPDTGTDGAQYF.

By share, this clonotype ranks as medium-sized (0.01 to 0.1%). The CDR3 is CASSQGENIYNEQFF. CDR3 DNA sequence: TGTGCCAGCAGCCAAGGGGAAAACATCTACAATGAGCAGTTCTTC. The genes are TRBV3-1 and TRBJ2-1; D remains unclear. Germline CDR1 and CDR2: LGHDT and YNNKEL (reference sequence). This CDR3 contains 15 residues. Trimming removed 1 base from V and 3 bases from J, with 10 bases in between.

V gene TRBV3-1 combines with J gene TRBJ2-3; 16 bases fit TRBD2. Germline V gene data show CDR1 as LGHDT and CDR2 as YNNKEL (reference sequence). The CDR3 sequence is 17 residues long. V was pared by 5 bases and J by 5 bases, with 7 bases of the junction left unmatched. CDR3 protein: CASSVGLAGGPQDTQYF. The CDR3 DNA is TGTGCCAGCAGCGTGGGACTAGCGGGAGGGCCGCAAGATACGCAGTATTTT.

This clonotype has a count of ten or more. The V and J genes are TRBV6-1 and TRBJ2-1, with 7 bases identical to TRBD2. The CDR3 is made up of 17 amino acids. The germline V gene encodes CDR1 MNHNS and CDR2 SASEGT. With V trimmed by 3 bases and J by 5 bases, 13 bases remained unmatched. CDR3 nucleotide sequence: TGTGCCAGCAGTGACTATCCTCCTGCGGGAGCACACAATGAGCAGTTCTTC. This codes for CASSDYPPAGAHNEQFF.

This clonotype has just one count. CDR3 bases: TGCAGCACCTCAACCGGGACAGTAAACTATGGCTACACCTTC. As protein: CSTSTGTVNYGYTF. The V and J genes are TRBV20-1 and TRBJ1-2; 7 positions agree with TRBD1. This CDR3 contains 14 residues. Germline CDR1 is DFQATT and CDR2 is SNEGSKA (reference sequence).

This chain links TRBV20-1 with TRBJ1-2; no firm D call. The CDR3 contains 13 residues. Germline V CDR1 and CDR2: DFQATT, SNEGSKA (reference sequence). Trimming cost V 0 bases and J 6 bases, with 11 bases left between them. CDR3 DNA sequence: TGCAGTGCTAGAGATAACCGGGCCGATGGCTACACCTTC. Encoded protein: CSARDNRADGYTF.

This rearrangement joins TRBV29-1 to TRBJ2-7; 8 bases map to TRBD1. Looked up from germline, CDR1 is SQVTM and CDR2 is ANQGSEA. J gave up 3 bases and V 4 bases, and 2 bases lay outside the gene matches. The CDR3 is 12 residues long. CDR3: CSVARGRYEQYF. CDR3 DNA: TGCAGCGTTGCCAGGGGGCGCTACGAGCAGTACTTC.

The sample holds many counts of this clonotype. The chain has TRBV5-1 and TRBJ2-5; the D is unclear. With 1 base removed from V and 5 bases from J, the gap between germline ends came to 9 bases. The germline CDR1 and CDR2 sequences are SGHRS and YFSETQ. This CDR3 comprises 13 residues. In DNA, the CDR3 is TGCGCCAGCAGCTTGTCCAGGCCGGAGACCCAGTACTTC. Its protein is CASSLSRPETQYF.

This clonotype came up many times. V usage is TRBV7-9 and J usage is TRBJ2-7; maybe TRBD2 (6 bases). The V end was cut by 4 bases, the J end by 3 bases, with 19 bases between. The CDR3 is made up of 16 amino acids. From germline, CDR1 is SEHNR and CDR2 FQNEAQ (reference sequence). The CDR3 bases are TGTGCCAGCAGCTCGCTGGTAGCGGAAAATCGCTACGAGCAGTACTTC. Amino acids: CASSSLVAENRYEQYF.

Many counts were recorded for this clonotype. V gene TRBV20-1 combines with J gene TRBJ2-3; D remains unclear. V was pared by 2 bases and J by 3 bases, with 9 bases between. Looked up from germline, CDR1 is DFQATT and CDR2 is SNEGSKA (reference sequence). This CDR3 region has 13 residues. The CDR3 sequence: CSARLVRTDTQYF. Written as DNA, the CDR3 is TGCAGTGCTAGACTAGTAAGGACAGATACGCAGTATTTT.

This clonotype was counted at least ten times. The genes are TRBV5-1 and TRBJ2-7; TRBD2 agrees at 13 bases. The V and J ends lost 4 bases and 5 bases, in that order; junction bases with no gene match: 3. Per the germline V gene, CDR1 is SGHRS and CDR2 is YFSETQ. The CDR3 loop spans 14 amino acids. The CDR3 is CASSGGLAGNEQYF. Written as DNA, the CDR3 is TGCGCCAGCAGCGGGGGACTAGCGGGAAACGAGCAGTACTTC. Based on the CDR3 plus reference TRBV5-1 and TRBJ2-7, the full variable domain is KAGVTQTPRYLIKTRGQQVTLSCSPISGHRSVSWYQQTPGQGLQFLFEYFSETQRNKGNFPGRFSGRQFSNSRSEMNVSTLELGDSALYLCASSGGLAGNEQYFGPGTRLTVT.

The chain joins TRBV10-3 to TRBJ1-1, with D possibly being TRBD1 (6 bases). Trimming pared 7 bases from V and 5 bases from J, leaving 23 bases between. The CDR3 contains 16 residues. Germline loops: CDR1 ENHRY, CDR2 SYGVKD. The CDR3 DNA reads TGTGCCATCAAAGGAGTAGCCGGGGGGCGGGGGACTGAAGCTTTCTTT. Protein sequence: CAIKGVAGGRGTEAFF.

At least ten counts were recorded for this clonotype. The rearrangement links TRBV28 to TRBJ2-5, with 7 bases lining up with TRBD2. V shed 10 bases, J shed 2 bases, and the junction held 10 bases outside the gene matches. The CDR3 extends over 14 amino acids. Germline assignment: CDR1 MDHEN and CDR2 SYDVKM. For the CDR3, the DNA is TGTGCCATCGGAAAGCGGGGATATCAAGAGACCCAGTACTTC. It encodes CAIGKRGYQETQYF.

The chain joins TRBV24-1 to TRBJ2-1; 9 nucleotides agree with TRBD2. Trimming at V came to 7 bases and at J to 4 bases, leaving 4 bases not matched to a gene. Germline CDR1 is KGHDR and CDR2 is SFDVKD. The CDR3 consists of 14 residues. The DNA of the CDR3 is TGTGCCACCAGGGCTAGCGGGACTTACAATGAGCAGTTCTTC. Encoded protein: CATRASGTYNEQFF.

This chain links TRBV7-2 with TRBJ1-6; D ambiguous. Germline V gene sequence: CDR1 SGHTA, CDR2 FQGNSA. The CDR3 extends over 17 amino acids. The V gene lost 2 bases and the J gene lost 2 bases, with 13 bases spanning the gap. The CDR3 sequence: CASSLRVGKAYNSPLHF. CDR3 sequence (DNA): TGTGCCAGCAGCTTACGCGTCGGAAAGGCCTATAATTCACCCCTCCACTTT. Variable domain in full (rest from reference TRBV7-2 and TRBJ1-6): GAGVSQSPSNKVTEKGKDVELRCDPISGHTALYWYRQSLGQGLEFLIYFQGNSAPDKSGLPSDRFSAERTGGSVSTLTIQRTQQEDSAVYLCASSLRVGKAYNSPLHFGNGTRLTVT.

This chain connects TRBV28 to TRBJ1-5; D not certain. The germline CDR1 and CDR2 sequences are MDHEN and SYDVKM. V was trimmed by 7 bases and J by 0 bases, leaving 13 bases between them. The CDR3 covers 15 residues. The CDR3 reads CASNIGSYSNQPQHF. In nucleotides, the CDR3 is TGTGCCAGCAACATCGGTTCTTATAGCAATCAGCCCCAGCATTTT.

This clonotype has only a few counts. The chain uses TRBV20-1 and TRBJ2-5; 10 nucleotides match TRBD1. Germline V gene sequence: CDR1 DFQATT, CDR2 SNEGSKA (reference sequence). Germline trimming cut 7 bases from V and 4 bases from J; bases unmatched to any gene: 15. The CDR3 consists of 16 residues. Here the CDR3 reads CSDIYATGGYGETQYF. The CDR3 bases are TGCAGTGACATCTATGCGACAGGGGGCTATGGAGAGACCCAGTACTTC.

This clonotype was observed at least ten times. This chain links TRBV29-1 with TRBJ2-1, with D tentatively TRBD2 (6 bases). This CDR3 is 13 amino acids long. The germline V gene encodes CDR1 SQVTM and CDR2 ANQGSEA. The germline V and J ends were trimmed by 6 bases and 3 bases, with 12 bases remaining between them. The CDR3 bases are TGCAGCGTCCATGGAGGGATCTACAATGAGCAGTTCTTC. It yields the protein CSVHGGIYNEQFF.

This clonotype was found a few times. This chain uses TRBV29-1 with TRBJ2-7, with D perhaps TRBD1 or TRBD2 (6 bases each). Per germline, CDR1 SQVTM and CDR2 ANQGSEA. CDR3 length equals 13 residues. Trimming pared 7 bases from V and 2 bases from J, leaving 15 bases between. The CDR3 reads CSAGRGTTYEQYF. The CDR3 nucleotides read TGCAGCGCCGGACGGGGGACAACCTACGAGCAGTACTTC.

This clonotype was observed many times. The rearrangement uses TRBV28 and TRBJ2-5; D is unclear. Germline V gene lookup returns CDR1 MDHEN and CDR2 SYDVKM. V lost 5 bases and J lost 4, with 8 bases in between. This CDR3 comprises 12 residues. In nucleotides, the CDR3 is TGTGCCAGCAGTCAAGTACGAGAGACCCAGTACTTC. Protein product: CASSQVRETQYF.

V usage is TRBV6-5 and J usage is TRBJ2-2; D not resolved. Trimming removed 0 bases at V and 5 bases at J, with 13 bases between. The CDR3 runs to 16 residues. Germline V CDR1 and CDR2: MNHEY, SVGAGI. The CDR3, as DNA: TGTGCCAGCAGTTACTCGACTCCCGGTGGTACCGGGGAGCTGTTTTTT. Amino acids: CASSYSTPGGTGELFF.